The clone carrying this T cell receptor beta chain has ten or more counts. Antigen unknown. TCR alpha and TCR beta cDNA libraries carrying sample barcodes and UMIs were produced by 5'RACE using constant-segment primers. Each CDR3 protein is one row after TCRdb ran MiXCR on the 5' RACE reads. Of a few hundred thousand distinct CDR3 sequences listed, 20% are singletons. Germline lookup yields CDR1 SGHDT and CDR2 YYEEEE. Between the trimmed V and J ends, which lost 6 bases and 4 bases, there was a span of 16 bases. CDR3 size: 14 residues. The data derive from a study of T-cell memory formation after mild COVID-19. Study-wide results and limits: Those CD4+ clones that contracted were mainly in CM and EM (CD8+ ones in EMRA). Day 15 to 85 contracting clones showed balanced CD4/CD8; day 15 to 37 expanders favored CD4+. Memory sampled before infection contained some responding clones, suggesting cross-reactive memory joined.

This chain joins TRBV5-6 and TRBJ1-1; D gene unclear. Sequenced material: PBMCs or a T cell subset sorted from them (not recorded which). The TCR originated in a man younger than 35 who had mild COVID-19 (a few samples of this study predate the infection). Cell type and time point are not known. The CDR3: CASNPRAGPTEAFF. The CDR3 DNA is TGTGCCAGCAACCCTAGGGCAGGCCCCACTGAAGCTTTCTTT.